This is a list of T cell receptor beta chains from one sample in a study of TIL therapy for anti-PD-1-resistant metastatic lung cancer. Data came from immunoSEQ multiplex PCR; TCRdb stores just in-frame clones and leaves some out. Among approximately 50,000 clones listed, 70% to 90% were seen once. Source: blood, taken at baseline. The receptors come from a person aged 25 to 85 with non-small cell lung cancer. Both conserved end residues are part of each CDR3. D genes are given only for firm matches. Size values are once, few and many counts, or a class for expanded clones, and some rows have none.

abundance	d_gene	v_gene	j_gene	CDR3nt	CDR3aa
NA	NA	TRBV30	TRBJ1-1	TGTGCCTGGAGTCACACCAGACCAAACGCTGAAGCTTTCTTT	CAWSHTRPNAEAFF
NA	NA	TRBV9	TRBJ2-5	TGTGCCAGCAGCGCCGGAGGGGGCGCGGAGACCCAGTACTTC	CASSAGGGAETQYF
NA	NA	TRBV7-9	TRBJ1-3	TGTGCCAGCAGTGAAAACACCATATATTTT	CASSENTIYF
NA	TRBD1	TRBV28	TRBJ2-4	TGTGCCGCAGGCCGAGGACAGGGGCAAAACATTCAGTACTTC	CAAGRGQGQNIQYF
NA	NA	TRBV19	TRBJ2-7	TGTGCCAGTAGTATAGGGACAGCGAGCTACGAGCAGTACTTC	CASSIGTASYEQYF
NA	TRBD2	TRBV7-9	TRBJ2-3	TGTGCCAGCAGCCCTAGCGGATCTAGCACAGATACGCAGTATTTT	CASSPSGSSTDTQYF
few	NA	TRBV9	TRBJ2-7	TGTGCCAGCAGCGTAGGGGACATGAGCTCCTACGAGCAGTACTTC	CASSVGDMSSYEQYF
NA	NA	TRBV30	TRBJ1-5	TGTGCCTGCCGGCCCGAAGGCGCTCAGCCCCAGCATTTT	CACRPEGAQPQHF
NA	NA	TRBV11-3	TRBJ2-7	TGTGCCAGCAGCTTAGATTCTCCGTGGAGGACGGCTGCGGACGAGCAGTACTTC	CASSLDSPWRTAADEQYF
NA	NA	TRBV12-3/TRBV12-4	TRBJ1-5	TGTGTCCGCAGGGAGGACAATCAGCCCCAGCATTTT	CVRREDNQPQHF
NA	NA	TRBV19	TRBJ1-5	TGTGCCAGTCAAGGACAGTATCAGCCCCAGCATTTT	CASQGQYQPQHF
NA	NA	TRBV7-9	TRBJ1-1	TGTGCCAGCAGCTTAATGCAGGGGAACACTGAAGCTTTCTTT	CASSLMQGNTEAFF
NA	NA	TRBV27	TRBJ1-1	TGTGCCAGCAGTTTATTAGGGCAGCAGAACACTGAAGCTTTCTTT	CASSLLGQQNTEAFF
NA	NA	TRBV29-1	TRBJ2-1	TGCAGCGTTTACCCCGGGGACTACAATGAGCAGTTCTTC	CSVYPGDYNEQFF
NA	NA	TRBV28	TRBJ1-2	TGTGCCAGCAGCTACCAACGGTATGGCTACACCTTC	CASSYQRYGYTF
NA	NA	TRBV6-5	TRBJ1-2	TGTGCCAGCAGTTACTCTGGGCAGGGGTCTAACTATGGCTACACCTTC	CASSYSGQGSNYGYTF
NA	TRBD1	TRBV18	TRBJ2-1	TGTGCCAGCTCACCAACCTCGGACAGGGGCCACAATGAGCAGTTCTTC	CASSPTSDRGHNEQFF
NA	NA	TRBV18	TRBJ1-5	TGTGCCAGCTCACCGGCCGGGGTTCAGCCCCAGCATTTT	CASSPAGVQPQHF
once	NA	TRBV5-4	TRBJ2-7	TGTGCCAGCAGCTACCGACCCTCCTACGAGCAGTACTTC	CASSYRPSYEQYF
NA	TRBD1	TRBV5-4	TRBJ1-1	TGTGCCAGCAGCCCCGGGACAGACGGGCGTCACACTGAAGCTTTCTTT	CASSPGTDGRHTEAFF
NA	NA	TRBV28	TRBJ1-2	TGTGCCAGCAGTTCGGACAGCGGCTATGGCTACACCTTC	CASSSDSGYGYTF
NA	TRBD1	TRBV18	TRBJ2-5	TGTGCCAGCTCACCTACTATACACGGGACAGACCAAGAGACCCAGTACTTC	CASSPTIHGTDQETQYF
NA	NA	TRBV7-2	TRBJ2-4	TGTGCCAGCAGCTTCGACAGAATAAAAAACATTCAGTACTTC	CASSFDRIKNIQYF
NA	TRBD1	TRBV28	TRBJ1-5	TGTGCCAGCAGCCGCGGACAGGGGGATCAGCCCCAGCATTTT	CASSRGQGDQPQHF
once	NA	TRBV5-6	TRBJ1-3	TGTGCCAGCAGCTTGACTTCATCTGGAAACACCATATATTTT	CASSLTSSGNTIYF
NA	TRBD2	TRBV5-4	TRBJ2-3	TGTGCCAGTCAAGCTTCCCCAGCGGGGGGGCAAGATACGCAGTATTTT	CASQASPAGGQDTQYF
NA	TRBD1	TRBV6-5	TRBJ2-5	TGTGCCAGCAGGAGACAGGGACAAGAGACCCAGTACTTC	CASRRQGQETQYF
NA	NA	TRBV5-1	TRBJ1-5	TGCGCCAGCAGCTTGGGCCCCATCGGGGGGATCGACTCTGGCAATCAGCCCCAGCATTTT	CASSLGPIGGIDSGNQPQHF
NA	NA	TRBV3-1/TRBV3-2	TRBJ2-3	TGTGCCAGCAGCCAGTTCGGCGGGGGCCGGGTGGATACGCAGTATTTT	CASSQFGGGRVDTQYF
NA	NA	TRBV10-2	TRBJ2-5	TGCGCCAGCAGTGACGAGACCCCGGGAGAGACCCAGTACTTC	CASSDETPGETQYF
NA	NA	TRBV7-2	TRBJ1-2	TGTGCCAGCAGCTCCACATCTTCCTCAATCCGGCGGAGCTACACCTTC	CASSSTSSSIRRSYTF
NA	NA	TRBV7-9	TRBJ2-5	TGTGCCAGCAGGCCTAGTAGGGCGGCCATGAAGACCCAGTACTTC	CASRPSRAAMKTQYF
NA	NA	TRBV15	TRBJ2-7	TGTGCCACCAGCAGCCCGCATACGTCGACCTACGAGCAGTACTTC	CATSSPHTSTYEQYF
NA	NA	TRBV4-1	TRBJ2-2	TGCGCCAGCAGCGGGCGGCAGCGTATCGCGAACACCGGGGAGCTGTTTTTT	CASSGRQRIANTGELFF
NA	NA	TRBV27	TRBJ2-5	TGTGCCAGCAGTTTGGCGCCCTTACGGCGGGAGACCCAGTACTTC	CASSLAPLRRETQYF
NA	TRBD1	TRBV28	TRBJ1-2	TGTGCCAGCAGTGAGGAGGGCAGGGGGTATGGCTACACCTTC	CASSEEGRGYGYTF
few	TRBD1	TRBV2	TRBJ1-1	TGTGCCAGCGGCCGGGACAGGGACACTGAAGCTTTCTTT	CASGRDRDTEAFF
NA	NA	TRBV7-6	TRBJ1-5	TGTGCCAGCAGCTTTAAGGAGAATCAGCCCCAGCATTTT	CASSFKENQPQHF
NA	TRBD2	TRBV18	TRBJ2-1	TGTGCCAGCTCACCCGGGACTAGCGGGAAGAATGAGCAGTTCTTC	CASSPGTSGKNEQFF
NA	NA	TRBV28	TRBJ2-1	TGTGCCAGCAGTTTAAGACCGTACTCCCTCAATGAGCAGTTCTTC	CASSLRPYSLNEQFF
few	TRBD1	TRBV10-3	TRBJ2-3	TGTGCCATCAGACAGGGGTCGAGTCCTACGCAGTATTTT	CAIRQGSSPTQYF
NA	NA	TRBV24-1	TRBJ1-4	TGTGCCACCAGTGACGGACAAGTTAATGAAAAACTGTTTTTT	CATSDGQVNEKLFF
NA	TRBD1	TRBV30	TRBJ2-7	TGTGCCTGGACTAGGACAGGGATCTCCTACGAGCAGTACTTC	CAWTRTGISYEQYF
NA	TRBD1	TRBV4-1	TRBJ1-2	TGCGCCAGCAGCAGCTACCGGGACAGTAACTATGGCTACACCTTC	CASSSYRDSNYGYTF
NA	TRBD2	TRBV7-9	TRBJ2-1	TGTGCCAGCAGCTTAATCTCCGCGGGCCTAGCGGGAGGACTGTTCTTC	CASSLISAGLAGGLFF
NA	TRBD1	TRBV10-2	TRBJ1-5	TGCGCCAGCATGAACGGTTGGACAGGGATGGATCAGCCCCAGCATTTT	CASMNGWTGMDQPQHF
few	NA	TRBV7-9	TRBJ1-1	TGTGCCAGCAGCTTGACGGTCGGACCTGAAGCTTTCTTT	CASSLTVGPEAFF
NA	NA	TRBV7-8	TRBJ1-2	TGTGCCAGCAGCCCTGCGACTACACCCTCTCCGGCCTATGGCTACACCTTC	CASSPATTPSPAYGYTF
once	NA	TRBV4-3	TRBJ1-1	TGCGCCAGCAGCCAAGAGCGCGGACCAGAAAAATCAGATACTGAAGCTTTCTTT	CASSQERGPEKSDTEAFF
NA	NA	TRBV6-2/TRBV6-3	TRBJ1-1	TGTGCCAGCAGTTACTTGGTCTTCCGATTGACCACTGAAGCTTTCTTT	CASSYLVFRLTTEAFF
NA	TRBD1	TRBV9	TRBJ1-6	TGTGCCAGCAGCGTAGCCAGGACAGGATATAATTCACCCCTCCACTTT	CASSVARTGYNSPLHF
few	NA	TRBV7-6	TRBJ2-1	TGTGCCAGCAGCTTAGTGTCGTCTAGTAATGCTGAGCAGTTCTTC	CASSLVSSSNAEQFF
NA	NA	TRBV5-1	TRBJ2-1	TGCGCCAGCACTGTGGCCAACAATGAGCAGTTCTTC	CASTVANNEQFF
few	NA	TRBV9	TRBJ2-1	TGTGCCAGCAGCGTAGGAGGGGGGCCCTACAATGAGCAGTTCTTC	CASSVGGGPYNEQFF
NA	NA	TRBV7-9	TRBJ2-1	TGTGCCAGCAGCTTGGAGGACTCATACAATGAGCAGTTCTTC	CASSLEDSYNEQFF
NA	NA	TRBV10-1	TRBJ2-5	TGCGCCAGCAGTGAGGGACAACAAGAGACCCAGTACTTC	CASSEGQQETQYF